A selection of T cell receptor beta chains follows, all from one sample in a study of cytomegalovirus exposure and HLA in healthy donors. Sequenced by immunoSEQ multiplex PCR; TCRdb stores in-frame clones only, minus some. The repertoire includes 65,000 to 85,000 clones, around 77% of them detected once, and 22% sits in the top ten. The sequenced sample was PBMCs. Every receptor here comes from a middle-aged woman in good health and CMV-seropositive. Both conserved end residues are part of each CDR3. The D gene is left open where the match is weak. Clone size is not always given. Where it is, it says once, few, many or a class for expanded clones.

>-|few|TRBJ2-1|TRBV6-5
TGTGCCAGCAGCCGGAGGGGGGGCTATTACAGTGAGCAGTTCTTC
CASSRRGGYYSEQFF
>TRBD1|-|TRBJ2-7|TRBV9
TGTGCCAGCAGCGTAGGGGGGACAGGGGGCGAGCAGTACTTC
CASSVGGTGGEQYF
>-|-|TRBJ1-6|TRBV6-5
TGTGCCAGCAGTTATGGGGCCTCTAATTCGCCCCTCCACTTT
CASSYGASNSPLHF
>-|-|TRBJ1-5|TRBV2
TGTGCCAGCAGTGAAGGAGGAAGAAGAAGCAATCAGCCCCAGCATTTT
CASSEGGRRSNQPQHF
>-|-|TRBJ1-3|TRBV7-8
TGTGCCAGCAGCAGCAGGGGTATTGGTAACACCATATATTTT
CASSSRGIGNTIYF
>-|-|TRBJ2-1|TRBV5-6
TGTGCCAGCAGCTTGGCAGGAGCAGCGTGGGGGGGCCGTGCTGAGCAGTTCTTC
CASSLAGAAWGGRAEQFF
>-|-|TRBJ1-1|TRBV6-1
TGTGCCAGCAGTGAGCCGGGATTGGACACTGAAGCTTTCTTT
CASSEPGLDTEAFF
>-|-|TRBJ1-5|TRBV19
TGTGCCAGTAGTTCGGACAGTAGCAATCAGCCCCAGCATTTT
CASSSDSSNQPQHF
>TRBD2|-|TRBJ2-3|TRBV6-1
TGTGCCGGGTCAGCGGGGGGACCAGATACGCAGTATTTT
CAGSAGGPDTQYF
>-|once|TRBJ1-1|TRBV6-5
TGTGCCAGCAGTTACAACGTGGGAGCGAACACTGAAGCTTTCTTT
CASSYNVGANTEAFF
>-|once|TRBJ1-2|TRBV7-2
TGTGCCAGCAGCCAGAGGAGGTGGGGAACCTATGGCTACACCTTC
CASSQRRWGTYGYTF
>-|few|TRBJ1-2|TRBV28
TGTGCCAGCAGTCCTTCATCGGCAGGCCGGTCGAGCTACACCTTC
CASSPSSAGRSSYTF
>-|few|TRBJ1-4|TRBV2
TGTGCCACCCGACGGGGGATTGATGAAAAACTGTTTTTT
CATRRGIDEKLFF
>-|-|TRBJ1-4|TRBV7-9
TGTGCCAGCAGCTCCGTCGGGGGGCTGGCTAATGAAAAACTGTTTTTT
CASSSVGGLANEKLFF
>TRBD1|once|TRBJ2-7|TRBV30
TGTGCCTGGAGTGTACTCGGGACAGGTAGCTCCTACGAGCAGTACTTC
CAWSVLGTGSSYEQYF
>TRBD2|-|TRBJ2-3|TRBV25-1
TGTGCCAGCAGTGAATCCAGGACTAGCGGGGGGCGCACAGATACGCAGTATTTT
CASSESRTSGGRTDTQYF
>-|-|TRBJ1-5|TRBV5-8
TGTGCCAGCAGCCCGAGGTCAGGGATACAGCCCCAGCATTTT
CASSPRSGIQPQHF
>-|-|TRBJ2-1|TRBV30
TGTGCCTGGAGTAAAAGCGGCGCCTACAATGAGCAGTTCTTC
CAWSKSGAYNEQFF
>TRBD1|-|TRBJ1-2|TRBV5-1
TGCGCCAGCAGCGAGGACAGGGCCAGCTATGGCTACACCTTC
CASSEDRASYGYTF
>-|-|TRBJ2-1|TRBV11-1
TGTGCCAGCAGCTCCCTGGCAAGCTCCTACAATGAGCAGTTCTTC
CASSSLASSYNEQFF
>-|-|TRBJ2-1|TRBV7-3
TGTGCCAGCAGCTTAGGTGGGACTCCGGGGGAGCAGTTCTTC
CASSLGGTPGEQFF
>-|few|TRBJ1-6|TRBV2
TGTGCCAGCAGCCCCAGGCAGGCAGATAATTCCCCCCTCCACTTT
CASSPRQADNSPLHF
>-|once|TRBJ1-5|TRBV19
TGTGCCAGTAGTATAGCAAGGAGAAATCAGCCCCAGCATTTT
CASSIARRNQPQHF
>-|-|TRBJ2-1|TRBV5-1
TGCGCCAGCAGCTTGGCCGTAACAGTAAACAATGAGCAGTTCTTC
CASSLAVTVNNEQFF
>-|-|TRBJ1-6|TRBV6-1
TGTGCCAGCAGTCCGCGCGGGGGAGGGAATTCACCCCTCCACTTT
CASSPRGGGNSPLHF